The 29 T cell receptor beta chains below were found in one sample sequenced in a study of T cell responses to AZD1222 COVID-19 vaccine. Generated by immunoSEQ multiplex PCR, the TCRdb table keeps only in-frame clones and is missing some. The sample has some 120,000 clones; roughly 85% are singletons. This specimen consisted of peripheral blood, obtained on day 0 of AZD1222 vaccination. The receptors were gathered from an adult in good health.

The chain has TRBV2 and TRBJ2-2, with D perhaps given as TRBD1 or TRBD2 (6 bases each). CDR1 and CDR2 (germline): SNHLY, FYNNEI. CDR3 size: 14 residues. Trimming removed 4 bases from V and 4 bases from J, with 10 bases in between. CDR3 residues: CASSGGAGTGELFF. The CDR3 coding sequence is TGTGCCAGCAGTGGGGGGGCAGGCACCGGGGAGCTGTTTTTT.

This chain joins TRBV29-1 and TRBJ1-1, with 8 bases matching TRBD1. In germline, CDR1 is SQVTM, CDR2 ANQGSEA. V was clipped by 6 bases and J by 2 bases; unmatched bases: 5. The CDR3 consists of 13 residues. The CDR3 DNA reads TGCAGCGTGGGGACAGGCCAAAACACTGAAGCTTTCTTT. Its translation: CSVGTGQNTEAFF.

The rearrangement uses TRBV5-4 and TRBJ2-3, with D tentatively TRBD1 (5 bases). This CDR3 comprises 13 residues. Trimming removed 0 bases from V and 9 bases from J, with 11 bases in between. CDR1 SGHNT and CDR2 YYREEE come from the germline V gene (reference sequence). CDR3 coding DNA: TGTGCCAGCAGCTTGGCCCAGGGCCAAACGCAGTATTTT. This sequence encodes CASSLAQGQTQYF.

The V and J genes are TRBV11-3 and TRBJ2-1, with D possibly being TRBD1 or TRBD2 (5 bases each). Germline CDR1 SGHNT, CDR2 YENEEA. The CDR3 spans 16 residues. With 1 base removed from V and 0 bases from J, the gap between germline ends came to 10 bases. Here the CDR3 reads CASSLAGTASYNEQFF. CDR3 coding DNA: TGTGCCAGCAGCTTAGCGGGGACCGCCTCCTACAATGAGCAGTTCTTC.

The rearrangement uses TRBV7-9 and TRBJ2-5; D is ambiguous. The CDR3 is 14 amino acids. Looked up from germline, CDR1 is SEHNR and CDR2 is FQNEAQ (reference sequence). Trimming took 7 bases from V and 5 from J, leaving 17 bases between them. The CDR3 is CASTAPSAEETQYF. CDR3 sequence (DNA): TGTGCCAGCACTGCCCCCTCGGCAGAGGAGACCCAGTACTTC.

This chain links TRBV10-3 with TRBJ2-7; 9 bases match TRBD1. Germline V gene lookup returns CDR1 ENHRY and CDR2 SYGVKD. V trimming: 2 bases; J trimming: 5 bases; junction bases outside the gene matches: 10. The CDR3 loop spans 16 amino acids. The CDR3, as DNA: TGTGCCATCAGTGAGCCAGGACAGGGGAAGTCCCACGAGCAGTACTTC. Its translation: CAISEPGQGKSHEQYF.

The V call is TRBV29-1, the J call TRBJ2-7; D is uncertain. The V gene's germline CDR1 is SQVTM and CDR2 ANQGSEA. The CDR3 sequence is 14 residues long. Trimming took 0 bases from V and 3 from J, leaving 12 bases between them. This chain's CDR3 is CSVEDGFQNYEQYF. The CDR3 DNA reads TGCAGCGTTGAAGATGGTTTCCAGAACTACGAGCAGTACTTC.

The chain joins TRBV18 to TRBJ1-5; possibly TRBD1 for D (6 bases). The CDR3 runs to 17 residues. The germline gives CDR1 KGHSH, CDR2 LQKENI. Trimming shortened V by 1 base and J by 7 bases, and 20 bases separated the two germline ends. The CDR3 region is CASSPLSGAKGQQPQHF. The DNA of the CDR3 is TGTGCCAGCTCACCACTTTCGGGGGCAAAAGGCCAACAGCCCCAGCATTTT.

This clone has just a few counts. J is TRBJ2-3 and V is TRBV11-2, with TRBD2 matching over 9 bases. J was trimmed by 4 bases and V by 6 bases; bases with no gene match: 11. CDR3 size: 16 residues. The germline CDR1 and CDR2 sequences are SGHAT and FQNNGV. The CDR3 sequence: CASSPRGAGGPDTQYF. CDR3 DNA: TGTGCCAGCAGTCCCAGGGGAGCGGGAGGCCCAGATACGCAGTATTTT.

The chain joins TRBV6-1 to TRBJ1-4; D may be TRBD1 (6 bases). CDR3 length: 18 residues. Looked up from germline, CDR1 is MNHNS and CDR2 is SASEGT. Trimming cost V 1 base and J 7 bases, with 22 bases left between them. The CDR3 DNA reads as TGTGCCAGCAGTGAAGATGCCTCCAAGACAGGCCGTGGTGAAAAACTGTTTTTT. It yields the protein CASSEDASKTGRGEKLFF.

This chain links TRBV14 with TRBJ1-1; D is unresolved. Germline V gene sequence: CDR1 SGHDN, CDR2 FVKESK. CDR3 length: 14 amino acids. The germline V and J ends were trimmed by 0 bases and 2 bases, with 7 bases remaining between them. DNA of the CDR3: TGTGCCAGCAGCCAAGACAGAGCCAACACTGAAGCTTTCTTT. Its translation: CASSQDRANTEAFF.

The chain links TRBV27 to TRBJ1-3, with D possibly TRBD1 on 6 matching bases. Trimming left V 10 bases short and J 5 bases short, with 15 bases between. CDR1 is MNHEY, CDR2 SMNVEV, per germline (reference sequence). The CDR3 spans 13 residues. The CDR3 here is CATQGGGRNTIYF. CDR3 in DNA: TGTGCCACCCAAGGGGGAGGCCGAAACACCATATATTTT.

The chain carries TRBV11-2 and TRBJ2-5; 9 positions match TRBD2. The germline gives CDR1 SGHAT, CDR2 FQNNGV. With 6 bases clipped from V and 2 bases from J, the junction kept 10 bases outside the gene matches. This CDR3 comprises 16 residues. The CDR3 coding sequence is TGTGCCAGCAGTCGGGGGAGCGGGGGGCGACAAGAGACCCAGTACTTC. It translates to CASSRGSGGRQETQYF.

The chain has TRBV7-3 and TRBJ2-1, with D uncertain. The CDR3 is 14 residues long. V gave up 3 bases and J gave up 8 bases, with 14 bases separating them. The germline V gene encodes CDR1 SGHTA and CDR2 FQGTGA. The CDR3 coding sequence is TGTGCCAGCAGCTTTACCTGGGTTGGGGATGAGCAGTTCTTC. Translated, it gives CASSFTWVGDEQFF.

This clone has only a few counts. The rearrangement links TRBV30 to TRBJ2-5, with a possible D match to TRBD1 (6 bases). Germline V CDR1 and CDR2: GTSNPN, SVGIG (reference sequence). With 3 bases removed from V and 4 bases from J, the gap between germline ends came to 15 bases. CDR3 length equals 14 residues. In nucleotides, the CDR3 is TGTGCCTGGAGCGCAAAAACAGGGTTAGAGACCCAGTACTTC. This codes for CAWSAKTGLETQYF.

The V call is TRBV23-1, the J call TRBJ2-3; a weak D match, TRBD2 (6 bases). TRBV23-1 is marked as an open reading frame, function uncertain. The germline V and J ends were trimmed by 6 bases and 0 bases, with 34 bases remaining between them. This CDR3 has 22 amino acids. The chain's CDR3 is CASRCMGEVGRPTQSSTDTQYF. The CDR3 bases are TGCGCCAGCAGATGTATGGGGGAGGTGGGTAGACCGACCCAATCTAGCACAGATACGCAGTATTTT.

The V gene is TRBV7-3, the J gene TRBJ2-2; D unresolved. Germline lookup yields CDR1 SGHTA and CDR2 FQGTGA. The CDR3 has 14 residues. V was shortened by 5 bases and J by 8 bases, with 15 bases between the two germline ends. In DNA form, the CDR3 reads TGTGCCAGCAGCCCAGACACGTCTGCTGGGGAGCTGTTTTTT. Its translation is CASSPDTSAGELFF.

This clone was counted between two and nine times. This chain links TRBV11-2 with TRBJ1-2; TRBD1 matches at 10 bases. The germline gives CDR1 SGHAT, CDR2 FQNNGV. The CDR3 is made up of 16 amino acids. V shed 5 bases, J shed 6 bases, and the junction held 12 bases outside the gene matches. The chain's CDR3 is CASSPLGQGRGDGYTF. The CDR3 DNA reads TGTGCCAGCAGCCCTCTGGGACAGGGGCGTGGTGATGGCTACACCTTC.

CDR3: CASSLRRAGESLNEQFF. CDR3 sequence (DNA): TGTGCCAGCAGTTTACGGAGGGCGGGGGAATCGCTCAATGAGCAGTTCTTC. The chain links TRBV27 to TRBJ2-1, with 7 bases matching TRBD2. The CDR3 consists of 17 residues. Germline lookup yields CDR1 MNHEY and CDR2 SMNVEV (reference sequence). V shed 2 bases, J shed 6 bases, and the junction held 13 bases outside the gene matches.

V and J are TRBV12-3 or TRBV12-4 and TRBJ2-7; no definite D call. The CDR3 runs to 13 residues. Trimming left V 5 bases short and J 3 bases short, with 11 bases between. The CDR3 DNA reads as TGTGCCAGCAGTCCCGGCCAAGGCTACGAGCAGTACTTC. This translates into CASSPGQGYEQYF.

This chain uses TRBV19 with TRBJ2-2; D gene unclear. There are 15 residues in the CDR3. V was cut by 5 bases and J by 10 bases, with 20 bases left in between. The germline gives CDR1 LNHDA, CDR2 SQIVND (reference sequence). The CDR3 nucleotides read TGTGCCAGTAGTGGCGGCAGCCTCTATGAGCAGGAGCTGTTTTTT. Its protein is CASSGGSLYEQELFF.

V is TRBV10-3 and J is TRBJ1-1; D is uncertain. The CDR3 loop spans 11 amino acids. The V end lost 3 bases, the J end lost 5 bases, and 4 bases lay between the germline ends. Looked up from germline, CDR1 is ENHRY and CDR2 is SYGVKD. The DNA for the CDR3 is TGTGCCATCAGTGAAAGTACTGAAGCTTTCTTT. Its translation: CAISESTEAFF.

The chain employs TRBV6-5 and TRBJ2-1, with D possibly matching TRBD2 (7 bases). CDR1 and CDR2 (germline): MNHEY, SVGAGI. CDR3 length: 13 amino acids. V dropped 8 bases and J dropped 7 bases, with 15 bases sitting between them. The CDR3 protein is CASHRGAGNEQFF. The DNA for the CDR3 is TGTGCCAGCCACCGGGGGGCGGGTAATGAGCAGTTCTTC.

J is TRBJ1-6 and V is TRBV30; 9 nucleotides match TRBD1. In germline, CDR1 is GTSNPN, CDR2 SVGIG (reference sequence). J gave up 9 bases and V 5 bases, and 2 bases lay outside the gene matches. The CDR3 loop spans 12 amino acids. The DNA for the CDR3 is TGTGCCTGGGGGACAGGGAGTTCACCCCTCCACTTT. Amino acids: CAWGTGSSPLHF.

This clone was counted between two and nine times. This chain joins TRBV7-2 and TRBJ1-2, with 9 bases lining up with TRBD1. The CDR3 totals 16 residues. After removal of 4 bases from V and 6 bases from J, the junction contained 12 bases not matched to a gene. Germline loops: CDR1 SGHTA, CDR2 FQGNSA. CDR3 DNA sequence: TGTGCCAGCAGCTGGGGGGGGACAGGGAGGGTCCATGGCTACACCTTC. It encodes CASSWGGTGRVHGYTF.

The chain combines TRBV3-1 (or the pseudogene TRBV3-2) with TRBJ1-1; D is perhaps TRBD1 (5 bases). The V gene's germline CDR1 is LGHDT and CDR2 YNNKEL (reference sequence). The V end lost 6 bases, the J end lost 5 bases, and 16 bases lay between the germline ends. This CDR3 spans 14 amino acids. The CDR3 DNA sequence: TGTGCCAGCAGTGACAGAGGGCTCTGGACTGAAGCTTTCTTT. It translates to CASSDRGLWTEAFF.

The chain carries TRBV6-5 and TRBJ1-3, with D hard to call. Between the trimmed V and J ends, which lost 2 bases and 0 bases, there was a span of 5 bases. In germline, CDR1 is MNHEY, CDR2 SVGAGI. This CDR3 contains 14 residues. DNA for the CDR3: TGTGCCAGCAGTTACGATTCCTCTGGAAACACCATATATTTT. Protein product: CASSYDSSGNTIYF.

The chain has TRBV13 and TRBJ1-1; D uncertain. CDR1 is PRHDT and CDR2 is FYEKMQ in the germline V gene (reference sequence). This CDR3 is 13 amino acids long. V shed 0 bases and J shed 1 base, with 3 bases lying between them. CDR3: CASSLGQNTEAFF. CDR3 coding DNA: TGTGCCAGCAGCTTAGGGCAGAACACTGAAGCTTTCTTT.

The V and J genes are TRBV7-3 and TRBJ1-3; no clear D. Germline CDR1 is SGHTA and CDR2 is FQGTGA. V lost 6 bases, J lost 4 bases, and 13 bases lay in between. The CDR3 is made up of 14 amino acids. CDR3 region: CASRQEGSGNTIYF. The CDR3 bases are TGTGCCAGCAGGCAAGAGGGTTCAGGAAACACCATATATTTT.